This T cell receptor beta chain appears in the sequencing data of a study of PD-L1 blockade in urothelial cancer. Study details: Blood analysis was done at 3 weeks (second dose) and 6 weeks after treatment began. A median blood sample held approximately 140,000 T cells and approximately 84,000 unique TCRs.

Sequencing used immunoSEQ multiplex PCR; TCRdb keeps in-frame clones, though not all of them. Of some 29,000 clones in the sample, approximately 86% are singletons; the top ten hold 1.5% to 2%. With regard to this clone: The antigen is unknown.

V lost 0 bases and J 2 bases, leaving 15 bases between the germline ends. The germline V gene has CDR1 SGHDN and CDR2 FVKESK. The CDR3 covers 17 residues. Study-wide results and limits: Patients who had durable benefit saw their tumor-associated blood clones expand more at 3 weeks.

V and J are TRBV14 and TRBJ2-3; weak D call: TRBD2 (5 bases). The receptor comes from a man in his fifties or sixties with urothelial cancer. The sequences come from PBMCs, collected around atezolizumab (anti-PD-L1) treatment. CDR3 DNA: TGTGCCAGCAGCCAAGATGCGGCGGGCACTACCACAGATACGCAGTATTTT. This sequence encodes CASSQDAAGTTTDTQYF.